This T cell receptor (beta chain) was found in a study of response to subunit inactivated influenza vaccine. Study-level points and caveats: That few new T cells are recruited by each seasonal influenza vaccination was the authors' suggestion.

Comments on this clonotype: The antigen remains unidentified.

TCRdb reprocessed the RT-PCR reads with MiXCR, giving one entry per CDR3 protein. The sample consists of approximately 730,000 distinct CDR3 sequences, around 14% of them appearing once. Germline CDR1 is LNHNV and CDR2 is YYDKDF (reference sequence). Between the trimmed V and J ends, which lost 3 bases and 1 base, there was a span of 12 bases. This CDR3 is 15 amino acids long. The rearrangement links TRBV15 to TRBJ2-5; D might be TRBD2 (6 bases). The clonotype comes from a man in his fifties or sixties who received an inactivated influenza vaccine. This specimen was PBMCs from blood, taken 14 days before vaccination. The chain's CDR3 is CATSRERRGQETQYF. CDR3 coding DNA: TGTGCCACCAGCAGGGAGCGGAGGGGCCAAGAGACCCAGTACTTC.